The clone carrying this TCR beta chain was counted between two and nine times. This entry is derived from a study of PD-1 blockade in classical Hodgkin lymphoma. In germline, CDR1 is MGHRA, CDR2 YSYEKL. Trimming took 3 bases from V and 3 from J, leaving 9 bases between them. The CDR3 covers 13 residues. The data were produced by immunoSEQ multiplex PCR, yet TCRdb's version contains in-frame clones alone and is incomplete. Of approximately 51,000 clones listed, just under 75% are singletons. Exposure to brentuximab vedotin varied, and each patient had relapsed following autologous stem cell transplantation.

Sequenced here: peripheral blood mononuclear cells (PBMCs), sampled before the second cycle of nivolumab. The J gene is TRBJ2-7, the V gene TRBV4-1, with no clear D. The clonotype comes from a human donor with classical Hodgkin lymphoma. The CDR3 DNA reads TGCGCCAGCAGCCAGCGTCTTAGCTACGAGCAGTACTTC. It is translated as CASSQRLSYEQYF.